This T cell receptor beta chain was observed in a study of cytomegalovirus exposure and HLA in healthy donors. Study-wide results and caveats: In a later analysis, approximately 15,000 TCR beta sequences were associated with HLA alleles at 0.05 false discovery rate.

Trimming took 5 bases from V and 4 from J, leaving 15 bases between them. Germline CDR1 reads SGHRS; CDR2 reads YFSETQ. The CDR3 extends over 14 amino acids. On this clone itself: As yet, its antigen is unknown.

Both 60 Vbeta primers and 13 Jbeta primers went into the PCR. Sequenced by immunoSEQ multiplex PCR; TCRdb stores in-frame clones only, minus some. The table records about 140,000 clones, 60% to 80% of them present only once. The sample was PBMCs. V gene TRBV5-1 combines with J gene TRBJ1-2; D is perhaps TRBD1 (6 bases). This TCR derives from a man aged 30 to 39 in good health and CMV-seronegative. The chain's CDR3 is CASRPDSHRYGYTF. The CDR3, as DNA: TGCGCCAGCAGACCGGACAGTCATCGCTATGGCTACACCTTC.